This TCR beta chain was documented in a study of cytomegalovirus exposure and HLA in healthy donors. V was cut by 5 bases and J by 0 bases, with 10 bases left in between. The CDR3 loop spans 13 amino acids. Germline V CDR1 and CDR2: GTSNPN, SVGIG (reference sequence). The PCR contained 60 Vbeta and 13 Jbeta primers. Clones were sequenced by immunoSEQ multiplex PCR, and TCRdb holds only the in-frame ones, with some missing. The sample comprises 150,000 to 200,000 clones, roughly four fifths of which are singletons, and less than 2% rests with the top ten. The J gene is TRBJ1-1, the V gene TRBV30, with a weak D call TRBD1 (6 bases). The sample taken for sequencing was PBMCs. The clonotype was recovered from a woman under 30 in good health and CMV-seronegative. The CDR3 sequence: CAWSQGLNTEAFF. CDR3 nucleotides: TGTGCCTGGTCACAGGGATTGAACACTGAAGCTTTCTTT.